The T cell receptor beta chain described here comes from a study of T-cell memory formation after mild COVID-19. Study-level points and caveats: Cross-reactive memory seemingly joined, as some responding clones were found in pre-infection memory. Researchers report contracting CD4+ clones mostly in CM and EM, with CD8+ clones in EMRA.

TCRdb re-called the 5' RACE reads with MiXCR, one entry per CDR3 protein. The sample includes roughly 450,000 distinct CDR3 sequences, around a sixth of them seen just once. This CDR3 contains 18 residues. Trimming pared 4 bases from V and 1 base from J, leaving 21 bases between. CDR1 is SGHNT and CDR2 is YYREEE in the germline V gene (reference sequence). A word on this clonotype: Its antigen is not identified.

The TCR sequence derives from an adult woman who had mild COVID-19 (a few samples of this study predate the infection). Cell type and time point are not known. The chain recombines TRBV5-4 with TRBJ2-4; TRBD1 might be the D (6 bases). The sequencing input was PBMCs or a T cell subset sorted from them (not recorded which). DNA for the CDR3: TGTGCCAGCAGCCCCGGACAGAGCTGGGCTATTGCCAAAAACATTCAGTACTTC. Amino acids: CASSPGQSWAIAKNIQYF.